The 22 T cell receptor beta chains in this list originate from one sample, sequenced in a study of blood T cell repertoires in COVID-19. Sequenced by immunoSEQ multiplex PCR; TCRdb stores in-frame clones only, minus some. Of fewer than 90,000 clones listed, approximately 88% are singletons. The sequenced sample consisted of peripheral blood. These receptors originate from a man aged 60 to 75 with acute or convalescent COVID-19.

This rearrangement joins TRBV29-1 to TRBJ2-7; D perhaps matches TRBD1 (6 bases). With 4 bases removed from V and 3 bases from J, the gap between germline ends came to 10 bases. Germline-derived CDR1 and CDR2 are SQVTM and ANQGSEA. CDR3 length: 12 residues. The CDR3 nucleotides are TGCAGCGTTGCAGGGGATGGCTACGAGCAGTACTTC. As protein: CSVAGDGYEQYF.

V is TRBV5-4 and J is TRBJ1-6; 8 bases agree with TRBD1. This CDR3 is 18 amino acids long. V gave up 2 bases and J gave up 3 bases; unmatched junction bases: 10. In germline, CDR1 is SGHNT, CDR2 YYREEE (reference sequence). Written as DNA, the CDR3 is TGTGCCAGCAGCTTCAAATCAGGGGGCGACCGCTATAATTCACCCCTCCACTTT. Amino acid sequence: CASSFKSGGDRYNSPLHF.

The chain's CDR3 is CASRDRQAPNTEAFF. Written as DNA, the CDR3 is TGTGCCAGCCGCGATCGACAGGCCCCGAACACTGAAGCTTTCTTT. The rearrangement joins TRBV19 to TRBJ1-1, with TRBD1 as a possible D gene (6 bases). Germline lookup yields CDR1 LNHDA and CDR2 SQIVND (reference sequence). V was trimmed by 9 bases and J by 1 base, leaving 18 bases between them. The CDR3 covers 15 residues.

The chain joins TRBV10-3 to TRBJ2-5, with a tentative D call TRBD1 (5 bases). The CDR3 extends over 14 amino acids. V was trimmed by 3 bases and J by 2 bases, leaving 10 bases between them. Germline-derived CDR1 and CDR2 are ENHRY and SYGVKD. Here the CDR3 DNA reads TGTGCCATCAGTGACGGCACAGGACAAGAGACCCAGTACTTC. Translated: CAISDGTGQETQYF.

V gene TRBV14 combines with J gene TRBJ2-5, with a weak D call TRBD2 (5 bases). Trimming took off 0 bases at V and 1 base at J, with 9 bases between the two ends. Germline CDR1 and CDR2: SGHDN and FVKESK. This CDR3 has 15 residues. The CDR3 DNA reads as TGTGCCAGCAGCCAAGATTTTCTAGCCCAAGAGACCCAGTACTTC. Translation gives CASSQDFLAQETQYF.

V and J are TRBV30 and TRBJ1-3; 7 nucleotides match TRBD1. The CDR3 contains 14 residues. Per germline, CDR1 GTSNPN and CDR2 SVGIG (reference sequence). Losses at the gene ends were 2 bases for V and 8 bases for J; bases not matched to a gene: 9. CDR3 amino acids: CAWSKTGIAYTIYF. CDR3 DNA: TGTGCCTGGAGTAAGACAGGGATTGCATACACCATATATTTT.

This chain uses TRBV19 with TRBJ2-1, with D perhaps TRBD2 (7 bases). The germline V gene encodes CDR1 LNHDA and CDR2 SQIVND (reference sequence). V lost 3 bases, J lost 0 bases, and 15 bases lay in between. This CDR3 is 17 amino acids long. CDR3 in DNA: TGTGCCAGTAGTATCCAACGGGGGGCTAGCTCCTACAATGAGCAGTTCTTC. Its protein product is CASSIQRGASSYNEQFF.

The chain has TRBV2 and TRBJ1-5; D is uncertain. In germline, CDR1 is SNHLY, CDR2 FYNNEI. V was pared by 3 bases and J by 2 bases, with 8 bases between. The CDR3 has 14 residues. The CDR3 bases are TGTGCCAGCAGTGATGACGGAGGCAATCAGCCCCAGCATTTT. This encodes CASSDDGGNQPQHF.

The J gene is TRBJ2-1, the V gene TRBV7-3; 7 nucleotides agree with TRBD2. There are 13 residues in the CDR3. Germline V lookup: CDR1 SGHTA, CDR2 FQGTGA. The ends lost 1 base at V and 8 bases at J; junction bases unmatched: 2. The CDR3 protein is CASSLILADEQFF. CDR3 in DNA: TGTGCCAGCAGCTTAATCCTAGCGGATGAGCAGTTCTTC. The full variable domain, completed using reference TRBV7-3 and TRBJ2-1, is GAGVSQTPSNKVTEKGKYVELRCDPISGHTALYWYRQSLGQGPEFLIYFQGTGAADDSGLPNDRFFAVRPEGSVSTLKIQRTERGDSAVYLCASSLILADEQFFGPGTRLTVL.

The chain is built from TRBV7-9 and TRBJ1-2; maybe TRBD1 (6 bases). The germline V gene encodes CDR1 SEHNR and CDR2 FQNEAQ (reference sequence). Trimming stripped 1 base from V and 4 bases from J, with 13 bases between. The CDR3 loop spans 15 amino acids. This CDR3 is CASSLETAGVYGYTF. The DNA for the CDR3 is TGTGCCAGCAGCTTAGAAACGGCAGGGGTCTATGGCTACACCTTC. The variable domain in full, completed from reference TRBV7-9 and TRBJ1-2, reads DTGVSQNPRHKITKRGQNVTFRCDPISEHNRLYWYRQTLGQGPEFLTYFQNEAQLEKSRLLSDRFSAERPKGSFSTLEIQRTEQGDSAMYLCASSLETAGVYGYTFGSGTRLTVV.

The chain recombines TRBV4-2 with TRBJ1-2; no clear D gene. There are 16 residues in the CDR3. Germline V lookup: CDR1 LGHNA, CDR2 YNFKEQ. Trimming removed 0 bases at V and 4 bases at J, with 15 bases between. The CDR3: CASSQDPRVFLYGYTF. As DNA, the CDR3 is TGTGCCAGCAGCCAAGATCCTAGAGTGTTTCTCTATGGCTACACCTTC.

The chain carries TRBV5-1 and TRBJ2-3; D may be TRBD2 (6 bases). Trimming cost V 4 bases and J 6 bases, with 15 bases left between them. The CDR3 consists of 14 residues. Germline assignment: CDR1 SGHRS and CDR2 YFSETQ. CDR3 loop: CASSPQAGSDTQYF. The CDR3, as DNA: TGCGCCAGCAGCCCCCAGGCGGGGTCGGATACGCAGTATTTT.

This rearrangement joins TRBV25-1 to TRBJ1-2, with 9 bases lining up with TRBD1. CDR3 size: 14 residues. Unmatched junction bases numbered 6, after V lost 6 bases and J lost 4 bases. Germline loops: CDR1 MGHDK, CDR2 SYGVNS. The CDR3 DNA is TGTGCCAGCAGCCCACAGGGGGCAGGCTATGGCTACACCTTC. Its protein is CASSPQGAGYGYTF.

The chain combines TRBV9 with TRBJ1-1, with D perhaps matching TRBD1 (5 bases). The CDR3 sequence is 16 residues long. V dropped 0 bases and J dropped 1 base, with 13 bases sitting between them. The germline CDR1 and CDR2 sequences are SGDLS and YYNGEE. In nucleotides, the CDR3 is TGTGCCAGCAGCGTAGGGGGAGGGACGGGGAACACTGAAGCTTTCTTT. Protein sequence: CASSVGGGTGNTEAFF.

The rearrangement joins TRBV19 to TRBJ1-2; 10 bases are a match to TRBD1. The length of the CDR3 is 13 residues. Germline lookup yields CDR1 LNHDA and CDR2 SQIVND (reference sequence). The V and J ends lost 4 bases and 5 bases, in that order; junction bases with no gene match: 1. The CDR3: CASSRDRGYGYTF. Written as DNA, the CDR3 is TGTGCCAGTAGTAGGGACAGGGGATATGGCTACACCTTC.

The gene calls are TRBV24-1 and TRBJ2-5; 13 nucleotides align to TRBD2. Germline CDR1 KGHDR, CDR2 SFDVKD. With V trimmed by 4 bases and J by 4 bases, 5 bases remained unmatched. The length of the CDR3 is 16 residues. The CDR3 protein is CATSEGGLAGLETQYF. CDR3 DNA sequence: TGTGCCACCAGTGAAGGGGGACTAGCGGGGTTAGAGACCCAGTACTTC.

With regard to this clone: Distinct nucleotide sequences in the sample also encode this CDR3. This chain joins TRBV19 and TRBJ2-7, with 9 bases that match TRBD1. The trim removed 2 bases at V and 1 base at J, leaving 3 bases unmatched. Germline V CDR1 and CDR2: LNHDA, SQIVND (reference sequence). The CDR3 covers 15 residues. Here the CDR3 DNA reads TGTGCCAGTAGTATAAAGGGACAGGGATCCTACGAGCAGTACTTC. It specifies CASSIKGQGSYEQYF.

The rearrangement uses TRBV6-5 and TRBJ1-1; possibly TRBD1 for D (5 bases). The CDR3 sequence is 13 residues long. Germline V gives CDR1 MNHEY, CDR2 SVGAGI. With 6 bases removed from V and 12 bases from J, the gap between germline ends came to 20 bases. The CDR3 loop is CASSDGGGIRTFF. The CDR3 DNA follows: TGTGCCAGCAGCGACGGGGGAGGGATCCGAACTTTCTTT.

J is TRBJ1-5 and V is TRBV7-2; the D gene is possibly TRBD1 (6 bases). V lost 1 base and J 7 bases, leaving 17 bases between the germline ends. The length of the CDR3 is 16 residues. CDR1 and CDR2 from the germline V gene are SGHTA and FQGNSA. As DNA, the CDR3 is TGTGCCAGCAGCTTAGTGGCTGCGGGGGGCAGGCAGCCCCAGCATTTT. This gives the protein CASSLVAAGGRQPQHF.

The CDR3 here is CASSISQGGNSPLHF. The CDR3 nucleotides are TGTGCCAGTAGTATTAGTCAGGGCGGAAATTCACCCCTCCACTTT. The rearrangement uses TRBV19 and TRBJ1-6; TRBD1 might be the D (5 bases). V lost 3 bases to trimming and J lost 7 bases, with 13 bases between them. From germline, CDR1 is LNHDA and CDR2 SQIVND (reference sequence). The CDR3 is 15 amino acids.

A single count supports this clone. The genes are TRBV19 and TRBJ2-1; 8 nucleotides match TRBD2. Germline assignment: CDR1 LNHDA and CDR2 SQIVND (reference sequence). The V and J ends lost 3 bases and 6 bases, in that order; junction bases with no gene match: 7. The CDR3 runs 15 residues. DNA of the CDR3: TGTGCCAGTAGTATGACGGGAGGGCCCGGCAATGAGCAGTTCTTC. It translates to CASSMTGGPGNEQFF.

This sequence joins TRBV11-2 and TRBJ2-3; no definite D call. CDR3 length: 14 residues. From germline, CDR1 is SGHAT and CDR2 FQNNGV. V dropped 5 bases and J dropped 3 bases, with 12 bases sitting between them. The CDR3: CASSMLDRTDTQYF. CDR3 DNA: TGTGCCAGCAGCATGCTAGATCGAACAGATACGCAGTATTTT.